Listed below are T cell receptor beta chains from one sample, sequenced in a study of control samples from healthy donors and cancer patients. The table came from immunoSEQ multiplex PCR; TCRdb's copy has only in-frame clones and leaves some out. Found here are some 82,000 clones, roughly 88% of them singletons; the top ten hold around 10%. The sample consisted of PBMCs. These receptors were collected from a man aged 60 to 75 with head and neck cancer. CDR3s include the opening cysteine and the closing phenylalanine or tryptophan. The D gene is left open where the match is weak. Clone size is given for some rows only: seen once, a few or many times, or a class if the clone is expanded.

j_call v_call clone_size d_call cdr3_aa cdr3_nt
TRBJ1-1 TRBV5-1 - - CASSLSGGTEAFF TGCGCCAGCAGCTTGAGTGGAGGGACTGAAGCTTTCTTT
TRBJ1-1 TRBV6-1 - - CASSELSGTEAFF TGTGCCAGCAGTGAACTTTCGGGGACTGAAGCTTTCTTT
TRBJ1-3 TRBV19 - - CASRPSSGNTIYF TGTGCCAGTAGGCCCAGCTCTGGAAACACCATATATTTT
TRBJ2-7 TRBV2 - - CASSEGERAGGIYEQYF TGTGCCAGCAGTGAAGGGGAAAGGGCAGGGGGGATATACGAGCAGTACTTC
TRBJ1-1 TRBV19 - TRBD1 CASRQRQGVNTEAFF TGTGCCAGTAGGCAAAGACAGGGGGTGAACACTGAAGCTTTCTTT
TRBJ1-2 TRBV7-9 few - CASSDRERGGYTF TGTGCCAGCAGCGATAGGGAGCGGGGTGGCTACACCTTC
TRBJ1-1 TRBV7-8 - - CASSLFGVGSTEAFF TGTGCCAGCAGCTTATTCGGGGTGGGGAGCACTGAAGCTTTCTTT
TRBJ1-5 TRBV28 - TRBD1 CASTQTGGAFQPQHF TGTGCCAGCACTCAAACAGGGGGCGCATTTCAGCCCCAGCATTTT
TRBJ1-2 TRBV6-5 - TRBD1 CASSPGTGRSYGYTF TGTGCCAGCAGCCCGGGGACAGGGAGAAGCTATGGCTACACCTTC
TRBJ2-3 TRBV7-9 - TRBD1 CASSSGQGGGTQYF TGTGCCAGCAGCTCGGGACAGGGTGGGGGTACGCAGTATTTT
TRBJ2-7 TRBV11-2 - - CASSQGHDPSYEQYF TGTGCCAGCAGCCAGGGACACGACCCTTCCTACGAGCAGTACTTC
TRBJ2-1 TRBV6-2/TRBV6-3 once - CASSYSSIGGFSYNEQFF TGTGCCAGCAGTTACTCGAGTATCGGAGGGTTCTCCTACAATGAGCAGTTCTTC